This T cell receptor beta chain was recovered during a study of PD-L1 blockade in urothelial cancer. The sample's time point: peripheral blood 6 weeks after treatment start. This CDR3 comprises 15 residues. V was trimmed by 4 bases and J by 7 bases, leaving 18 bases between them. Germline CDR1 reads SGHNT; CDR2 reads YYREEE (reference sequence). Sequencing used immunoSEQ multiplex PCR; TCRdb keeps in-frame clones, though not all of them. The table lists 25,000 to 35,000 clones, around four fifths of them singletons, with about 2.7% in the top ten. The clonotype was recovered from a man in his 70s with urothelial cancer. The material was PBMCs, obtained around atezolizumab (anti-PD-L1) treatment. The J gene is TRBJ2-1, the V gene TRBV5-4; D is perhaps TRBD2 (5 bases). CDR3 nucleotides: TGTGCCAGCAGCGCCCGGTCCCAAACGGGGAATGAGCAGTTCTTC. This translates into CASSARSQTGNEQFF.